The 21 T cell receptor beta chains listed next were all sequenced from one sample in a study of T cells after yellow fever vaccination. TCRdb processed the 5' RACE reads anew with MiXCR; each CDR3 protein has one entry. This table has approximately 610,000 distinct CDR3 sequences, less than 20% appearing once. This material consisted of PBMCs, taken about 5 days after the first yellow fever vaccination. All receptors come from a man aged 18 to 30 who received the YFV17D yellow fever vaccine.

This clonotype appeared a few times. The chain combines TRBV6-2 or TRBV6-3 with TRBJ2-2; tentatively, D is TRBD1 (6 bases). V was clipped by 3 bases and J by 1 base, with 12 bases between them. Germline V gene lookup returns CDR1 MNHEY and CDR2 SVGEGT. The CDR3 runs 16 residues. The CDR3 is CASSYGVQGNTGELFF. In nucleotides, the CDR3 is TGTGCCAGCAGTTATGGCGTACAGGGGAACACCGGGGAGCTGTTTTTT.

This clonotype was observed a few times. The chain combines TRBV6-2 or TRBV6-3 with TRBJ1-1; D remains unclear. The CDR3 spans 15 residues. Trimming removed 2 bases from V and 5 bases from J, with 15 bases in between. Germline loops: CDR1 MNHEY, CDR2 SVGEGT. The CDR3 spells CASSYRSGLWTEAFF. CDR3 bases: TGTGCCAGCAGTTACAGATCTGGGCTCTGGACTGAAGCTTTCTTT.

This clonotype was detected ten times or more. The chain carries TRBV5-6 and TRBJ1-2; D not certain. V was shortened by 4 bases and J by 4 bases, with 11 bases between the two germline ends. This CDR3 region has 13 residues. Looked up from germline, CDR1 is SGHDT and CDR2 is YYEEEE. CDR3 loop: CASSLGISYGYTF. CDR3 coding DNA: TGTGCCAGCAGCCTTGGTATCAGCTATGGCTACACCTTC.

In this sample, this clonotype turned up a few times. This rearrangement joins TRBV25-1 to TRBJ2-2; D unclear. Looked up from germline, CDR1 is MGHDK and CDR2 is SYGVNS. The CDR3 is 16 residues long. Trimming took 0 bases from V and 0 from J, leaving 8 bases between them. The CDR3 loop is CASSEYRDTNTGELFF. For the CDR3, the DNA is TGTGCCAGCAGTGAATATAGGGATACGAACACCGGGGAGCTGTTTTTT. Using reference TRBV25-1 and TRBJ2-2 for the parts outside the CDR3, the full variable domain is EADIYQTPRYLVIGTGKKITLECSQTMGHDKMYWYQQDPGMELHLIHYSYGVNSTEKGDLSSESTVSRIRTEHFPLTLESARPSHTSQYLCASSEYRDTNTGELFFGEGSRLTVL.

The chain links TRBV5-6 to TRBJ1-1; no firm D call. The ends were cut back, 6 bases at V and 6 bases at J, with 12 bases in the middle. Per the germline V gene, CDR1 is SGHDT and CDR2 is YYEEEE. This CDR3 is 12 amino acids long. CDR3 nucleotide sequence: TGTGCCAGCACCATTGGCGGGGCTGAAGCTTTCTTT. Amino acids: CASTIGGAEAFF. Full variable domain (missing parts from reference TRBV5-6 and TRBJ1-1): DAGVTQSPTHLIKTRGQQVTLRCSPKSGHDTVSWYQQALGQGPQFIFQYYEEEERQRGNFPDRFSGHQFPNYSSELNVNALLLGDSALYLCASTIGGAEAFFGQGTRLTVV.

This clonotype came up many times. V gene TRBV7-2 combines with J gene TRBJ2-5; the D gene is possibly TRBD1 (5 bases). V was shortened by 4 bases and J by 7 bases, with 10 bases between the two germline ends. The germline V gene has CDR1 SGHTA and CDR2 FQGNSA. The CDR3 loop spans 12 amino acids. The CDR3 reads CASSSLGVTQYF. CDR3 coding DNA: TGTGCCAGCAGCTCCCTAGGGGTGACCCAGTACTTC. Full variable domain (missing parts from reference TRBV7-2 and TRBJ2-5): GAGVSQSPSNKVTEKGKDVELRCDPISGHTALYWYRQSLGQGLEFLIYFQGNSAPDKSGLPSDRFSAERTGGSVSTLTIQRTQQEDSAVYLCASSSLGVTQYFGPGTRLLVL.

The chain employs TRBV6-5 and TRBJ1-2; possibly TRBD1 for D (6 bases). V shed 2 bases and J shed 5 bases, with 15 bases lying between them. The CDR3 consists of 15 residues. Germline V CDR1 and CDR2: MNHEY, SVGAGI. CDR3 nucleotide sequence: TGTGCCAGCAGTTACGAGTCAGGGGCGTTGTATGGCTACACCTTC. Translation gives CASSYESGALYGYTF.

The V gene is TRBV7-2, the J gene TRBJ1-3, with 10 positions matching TRBD1. Germline CDR1 is SGHTA and CDR2 is FQGNSA. With 5 bases clipped from V and 2 bases from J, the junction kept 3 bases outside the gene matches. The CDR3 contains 15 residues. The CDR3 sequence: CASSTTGGPGNTIYF. The CDR3 region has the DNA TGTGCCAGCAGCACGACAGGGGGCCCTGGAAACACCATATATTTT.

This clonotype was seen more than once but under ten times. The chain couples TRBV4-2 to TRBJ2-7; a possible D gene is TRBD1 (6 bases). Germline CDR1 reads LGHNA; CDR2 reads YNFKEQ. V lost 1 base, J lost 0 bases, and 10 bases lay in between. This CDR3 contains 15 residues. The CDR3 here is CASSQAFRGSYEQYF. CDR3 DNA: TGTGCCAGCAGCCAAGCATTCAGGGGCTCCTACGAGCAGTACTTC.

DNA for the CDR3: TGTGCCACCAGTGGGTGGACAGGGCCTCCAGATACGCAGTATTTT. Residues: CATSGWTGPPDTQYF. The chain is built from TRBV24-1 and TRBJ2-3; 8 nucleotides match TRBD1. The CDR3 length is 15 residues. Germline CDR1 reads KGHDR; CDR2 reads SFDVKD. The V gene end was trimmed by 5 bases and the J gene end by 4 bases; junction bases not matched to a gene: 7.

J is TRBJ1-1 and V is TRBV18; 7 bases fit TRBD1. J was trimmed by 5 bases and V by 2 bases; bases with no gene match: 8. CDR1 is KGHSH, CDR2 LQKENI, per germline. This CDR3 region has 15 residues. In DNA, the CDR3 is TGTGCCAGCTCACCAACCGCACAGGGGAATACTGAAGCTTTCTTT. Translation gives CASSPTAQGNTEAFF.

The chain carries TRBV7-2 and TRBJ2-1, with 8 bases matching TRBD2. The CDR3 covers 15 residues. Trimming at V came to 5 bases and at J to 7 bases, leaving 10 bases not matched to a gene. From germline, CDR1 is SGHTA and CDR2 FQGNSA. CDR3 loop: CASSVFSGAQNEQFF. The CDR3, as DNA: TGTGCCAGCAGCGTATTTAGCGGGGCCCAAAATGAGCAGTTCTTC.

This clonotype turned up a few times. The V and J genes are TRBV20-1 and TRBJ1-6, with D perhaps TRBD1 (6 bases). The germline V gene encodes CDR1 DFQATT and CDR2 SNEGSKA (reference sequence). CDR3 length: 14 amino acids. V dropped 3 bases and J dropped 9 bases, with 15 bases sitting between them. CDR3 DNA sequence: TGCAGTGCTAGTCCCGGGGGCGGCGGTTCACCCCTCCACTTT. Protein sequence: CSASPGGGGSPLHF.

The gene calls are TRBV6-5 and TRBJ2-7; D possibly corresponds to TRBD2 (6 bases). The CDR3 sequence is 11 residues long. Per germline, CDR1 MNHEY and CDR2 SVGAGI. CDR3: CASTEGYEQYF. CDR3 nucleotide sequence: TGTGCATCAACGGAGGGCTACGAGCAGTACTTC.

V is TRBV6-2 or TRBV6-3 and J is TRBJ1-6, with D tentatively TRBD1 (5 bases). The CDR3 consists of 15 residues. Trimming took off 6 bases at V and 0 bases at J, with 9 bases between the two ends. Germline V CDR1 and CDR2: MNHEY, SVGEGT. The CDR3 bases are TGTGCCAGCAGGGGGGGGGACTCCTATAATTCACCCCTCCACTTT. Amino acids: CASRGGDSYNSPLHF.

The genes are TRBV5-4 and TRBJ1-1; D uncertain. The V and J ends lost 4 bases and 8 bases respectively, with 18 bases between them. The germline V gene has CDR1 SGHNT and CDR2 YYREEE (reference sequence). CDR3 length equals 14 residues. The CDR3 DNA reads as TGTGCCAGCAGCCGGGATGGCGGTGATAGGGAAGCTTTCTTT. Translated: CASSRDGGDREAFF. Variable domain in full (rest from reference TRBV5-4 and TRBJ1-1): ETGVTQSPTHLIKTRGQQVTLRCSSQSGHNTVSWYQQALGQGPQFIFQYYREEENGRGNFPPRFSGLQFPNYSSELNVNALELDDSALYLCASSRDGGDREAFFGQGTRLTVV.

The CDR3 sequence is CASSYYRASPLHF. CDR3 sequence (DNA): TGTGCCAGCAGTTACTACAGGGCTTCACCCCTCCACTTT. V gene TRBV27 combines with J gene TRBJ1-6; TRBD1 is a possible D gene (6 bases). The CDR3 runs to 13 residues. V lost 4 bases, J lost 9 bases, and 10 bases lay in between. CDR1 MNHEY and CDR2 SMNVEV come from the germline V gene (reference sequence).

This clonotype was seen at least ten times. This chain connects TRBV12-3 or TRBV12-4 to TRBJ2-5, with D possibly being TRBD1 (7 bases). The CDR3 sequence is 15 residues long. V shed 5 bases and J shed 4 bases, with 17 bases lying between them. For the CDR3, the DNA is TGTGCCAGCAGTCAGGGGGGACTTTACCTAGAGACCCAGTACTTC. Its protein product is CASSQGGLYLETQYF.

At least ten counts were recorded for this clonotype. The chain couples TRBV5-6 to TRBJ2-3; the match to TRBD2 covers 9 bases. Germline V gives CDR1 SGHDT, CDR2 YYEEEE. V was pared by 0 bases and J by 4 bases, with 6 bases of the junction left unmatched. This CDR3 spans 16 amino acids. CDR3 sequence (DNA): TGTGCCAGCAGCTTGGCGGTAGCGGGGGTGTCAGATACGCAGTATTTT. The encoded protein is CASSLAVAGVSDTQYF.

This chain uses TRBV7-2 with TRBJ2-3, with D hard to call. V dropped 5 bases and J dropped 2 bases, with 8 bases sitting between them. The germline V gene has CDR1 SGHTA and CDR2 FQGNSA. The CDR3 is 13 amino acids. CDR3 DNA sequence: TGTGCCAGCAGCCCAACCCACACAGATACGCAGTATTTT. This encodes CASSPTHTDTQYF.

This clonotype has just a few counts. The V gene is TRBV10-3, the J gene TRBJ2-2, with D perhaps matching TRBD2 (5 bases). Trimming cost V 0 bases and J 6 bases, with 5 bases left between them. Germline assignment: CDR1 ENHRY and CDR2 SYGVKD. The CDR3 consists of 13 residues. In DNA form, the CDR3 reads TGTGCCATCAGTGAGTCGGAGGCCGGGGAGCTGTTTTTT. Translated, it gives CAISESEAGELFF.